This is a list of T cell receptor beta chains from one sample in a study of shared T cell receptors in the human thymus. Libraries were prepared by immunoSEQ multiplex PCR; TCRdb keeps only in-frame clonotypes and omits some of them. The data show about 660,000 clones, with more than 75% seen just once and 0.0094% held by the top ten. These same records also appear under a second study, on human thymus T cells.

What was sequenced was thymocytes. These receptors were obtained from a boy in the first two years of life with a congenital heart defect. The CDR3 runs from the conserved cysteine through the conserved F or W. Each record gives: J gene, V gene, clone size, D gene, CDR3 protein, CDR3 DNA. A D gene is named only where the DNA matches it firmly. Clone size, where shown, is once, few, many, or a class for clones that have expanded.

TRBJ2-7,TRBV5-4,.,TRBD2,CASSLVGSGSYEQYF,TGTGCCAGCAGCTTGGTTGGTAGCGGGAGTTACGAGCAGTACTTC
TRBJ2-7,TRBV6-1,.,TRBD1,CASSDKGTGGRYEQYF,TGTGCCAGCAGTGACAAGGGGACAGGGGGCAGGTACGAGCAGTACTTC
TRBJ1-1,TRBV5-1,.,.,CASSLAYRRTVNTEAFF,TGCGCCAGCAGCTTGGCTTACAGGAGAACCGTGAACACTGAAGCTTTCTTT
TRBJ2-5,TRBV7-9,.,TRBD1,CASSSRPRQGHETQYF,TGTGCCAGCAGCAGCAGACCTCGACAGGGCCACGAGACCCAGTACTTC
TRBJ2-1,TRBV15,.,.,CATSRAGRGPNNEQFF,TGTGCCACCAGCAGAGCTGGGCGGGGGCCGAACAATGAGCAGTTCTTC
TRBJ1-1,TRBV28,.,TRBD1,CASRTGTGPMNTEAFF,TGTGCCAGCAGAACCGGGACAGGGCCCATGAACACTGAAGCTTTCTTT
TRBJ2-3,TRBV4-3,.,.,CASSQDRGGSTDTQYF,TGCGCCAGCAGCCAAGATCGTGGAGGATCCACAGATACGCAGTATTTT
TRBJ1-4,TRBV25-1,.,.,CASSEKGRSKEKLFF,TGTGCCAGCAGTGAGAAAGGCAGGTCCAAAGAAAAACTGTTTTTT
TRBJ2-5,TRBV9,once,.,CASSVPKGGDQETQYF,TGTGCCAGCAGCGTCCCCAAAGGGGGGGATCAAGAGACCCAGTACTTC
TRBJ2-7,TRBV27,.,TRBD1,CASSLPPGQGSIYEQYF,TGTGCCAGCAGTTTACCGCCGGGACAGGGAAGCATTTACGAGCAGTACTTC
TRBJ1-5,TRBV6-5,once,.,CASSYQSNQPQHF,TGTGCCAGCAGTTACCAGTCCAATCAGCCCCAGCATTTT
TRBJ2-1,TRBV5-1,.,TRBD2,CASSLLAASYNEQFF,TGCGCCAGCAGTCTACTAGCGGCCTCCTACAATGAGCAGTTCTTC
TRBJ1-1,TRBV6-6,.,.,CASSYEGDTEAFF,TGTGCCAGCAGTTACGAGGGTGACACTGAAGCTTTCTTT
TRBJ2-6,TRBV28,.,.,CASSSPPRLGAGANVLTF,TGTGCCAGCAGCAGTCCTCCTCGGTTGGGAGCTGGGGCCAACGTCCTGACTTTC